Below are 25 T cell receptor beta chains sequenced from a single sample in a study of Ad26.COV2.S vaccination and SARS-CoV-2 variants. Only in-frame clones appear in the TCRdb table, and some are missing; sequencing was by immunoSEQ multiplex PCR. The profile shows around 300,000 clones, around nine tenths of them singletons. As for treatment: approximately 18 received Ad26.COV2.S at low or high dose, single or two shots; about 5 received placebo; per-sample allocation not given. Material that was analyzed had been drawn on day 63 after the first vaccine or placebo injection. The material was peripheral blood, obtained in a trial of Ad26.COV2.S vaccine versus placebo. The receptors were sampled from a person between 18 and 60 years old who received the Ad26.COV2.S COVID-19 vaccine or a placebo.

The genes are TRBV4-1 and TRBJ1-6; TRBD1 aligns across 7 bases. CDR3 length: 16 residues. Germline loops: CDR1 MGHRA, CDR2 YSYEKL. V shed 4 bases, J shed 12 bases, and the junction held 15 bases outside the gene matches. CDR3 nucleotide sequence: TGCGCCAGCAGCCCCGGGGCGGGACAGCTTACGGGACCCCTCCACTTT. It specifies CASSPGAGQLTGPLHF.

This clone was observed once. This chain links TRBV12-3 or TRBV12-4 with TRBJ1-2; D uncertain. This CDR3 has 12 residues. V lost 4 bases and J lost 6, with 9 bases in between. The CDR3 region has the DNA TGTGCCAGCAGTTCCGGCCCGAATGGCTACACCTTC. Protein product: CASSSGPNGYTF.

The V call is TRBV5-1, the J call TRBJ2-6, with D perhaps TRBD2 (5 bases). CDR3 length: 20 amino acids. V was clipped by 4 bases and J by 1 base, with 24 bases between them. Germline lookup yields CDR1 SGHRS and CDR2 YFSETQ. The CDR3 sequence is CASSMSTMDGRLSGANVLTF. In nucleotides, the CDR3 is TGCGCCAGCAGCATGTCCACAATGGACGGACGACTATCTGGGGCCAACGTCCTGACTTTC.

This clone was recorded a few times. This chain links TRBV9 with TRBJ2-4; D possibly corresponds to TRBD1 (6 bases). Germline lookup yields CDR1 SGDLS and CDR2 YYNGEE. The V and J ends lost 3 bases and 7 bases respectively, with 20 bases between them. The CDR3 is 16 residues long. CDR3 sequence (DNA): TGTGCCAGCAGCGATCCAACAGGGTTGGGAACGAACATTCAGTACTTC. This encodes CASSDPTGLGTNIQYF.

The V and J genes are TRBV5-1 and TRBJ2-5; 10 bases are shared with TRBD2. The CDR3 is 15 residues long. V gave up 2 bases and J gave up 1 base; unmatched junction bases: 2. The germline V gene has CDR1 SGHRS and CDR2 YFSETQ. For the CDR3, the DNA is TGCGCCAGCAGCTTCTTAGCGGGAGGCCAAGAGACCCAGTACTTC. As protein: CASSFLAGGQETQYF.

J is TRBJ1-1 and V is TRBV28; D remains ambiguous. CDR3 length equals 13 residues. Germline CDR1 reads MDHEN; CDR2 reads SYDVKM. Trimming stripped 5 bases from V and 1 base from J, with 8 bases between. CDR3 in DNA: TGTGCCAGCAGTAGGACGAGGAACACTGAAGCTTTCTTT. Its translation: CASSRTRNTEAFF.

J is TRBJ2-1 and V is TRBV18; D is possibly TRBD1 (8 bases). The CDR3 totals 19 residues. Germline values: CDR1 KGHSH, CDR2 LQKENI. V was cut by 4 bases and J by 1 base, with 23 bases left in between. The CDR3 region has the DNA TGTGCCAGCTCACGGCGGACAGGGAAAACTAGCGATTCCTACAATGAGCAGTTCTTC. It is translated as CASSRRTGKTSDSYNEQFF.

V gene TRBV4-1 combines with J gene TRBJ2-3, with D perhaps matching TRBD1 (6 bases). Germline V CDR1 and CDR2: MGHRA, YSYEKL. The CDR3 spans 15 residues. Trimming took 6 bases from V and 2 from J, leaving 15 bases between them. For the CDR3, the DNA is TGCGCCAGCAGAAGGGGCAGGGGATACACAGATACGCAGTATTTT. It yields the protein CASRRGRGYTDTQYF.

V and J are TRBV29-1 and TRBJ2-7, with a weak D call TRBD1 (6 bases). The germline V gene has CDR1 SQVTM and CDR2 ANQGSEA. The ends were cut back, 3 bases at V and 3 bases at J, with 9 bases in the middle. The CDR3 is made up of 12 amino acids. CDR3 protein: CSVDAGDYEQYF. In nucleotides, the CDR3 is TGCAGCGTTGATGCAGGGGACTACGAGCAGTACTTC.

The rearrangement joins TRBV6-1 to TRBJ1-4, with unresolved D. Per the germline V gene, CDR1 is MNHNS and CDR2 is SASEGT. CDR3 length: 16 amino acids. V was trimmed by 2 bases and J by 0 bases, leaving 10 bases between them. The CDR3 DNA follows: TGTGCCAGCAGTGAACATCGAGGGACAACTAATGAAAAACTGTTTTTT. Its translation: CASSEHRGTTNEKLFF.

As DNA, the CDR3 is TGTGCCAGCAGCTCCTCGCCCACTGAAGCTTTCTTT. Translation: CASSSSPTEAFF. V is TRBV28 and J is TRBJ1-1; no reliable D call. Trimming cost V 6 bases and J 4 bases, with 9 bases left between them. The CDR3 is 12 residues long. The germline CDR1 and CDR2 sequences are MDHEN and SYDVKM.

The V and J genes are TRBV5-1 and TRBJ1-3; D perhaps matches TRBD1 (5 bases). Germline lookup yields CDR1 SGHRS and CDR2 YFSETQ. The CDR3 consists of 14 residues. The V gene lost 0 bases and the J gene lost 3 bases, with 7 bases spanning the gap. CDR3 residues: CASSLEGYGNTIYF. DNA of the CDR3: TGCGCCAGCAGCTTGGAGGGGTATGGAAACACCATATATTTT. Variable domain in full (rest from reference TRBV5-1 and TRBJ1-3): KAGVTQTPRYLIKTRGQQVTLSCSPISGHRSVSWYQQTPGQGLQFLFEYFSETQRNKGNFPGRFSGRQFSNSRSEMNVSTLELGDSALYLCASSLEGYGNTIYFGEGSWLTVV.

V is TRBV2 and J is TRBJ2-2; D may be TRBD2 (5 bases). The CDR3 totals 15 residues. Germline lookup yields CDR1 SNHLY and CDR2 FYNNEI. Trimming pared 4 bases from V and 1 base from J, leaving 10 bases between. This CDR3 reads CASSGELLNTGELFF. Written as DNA, the CDR3 is TGTGCCAGCAGTGGGGAGCTGCTGAACACCGGGGAGCTGTTTTTT.

The chain joins TRBV5-4 to TRBJ2-5; TRBD1 matches 8 bases. J was trimmed by 0 bases and V by 3 bases; bases with no gene match: 7. CDR1 is SGHNT, CDR2 YYREEE, per germline (reference sequence). CDR3 length equals 16 residues. The CDR3 sequence is CASSSAGTGDQETQYF. The DNA of the CDR3 is TGTGCCAGCAGCTCTGCCGGGACAGGAGACCAAGAGACCCAGTACTTC.

The J gene is TRBJ2-2, the V gene TRBV6-5; 7 bases match TRBD1. Germline V lookup: CDR1 MNHEY, CDR2 SVGAGI. CDR3 length: 15 residues. V shed 5 bases, J shed 6 bases, and the junction held 9 bases outside the gene matches. Here the CDR3 reads CASSTQDRDPGELFF. CDR3 bases: TGTGCCAGCAGTACGCAAGACAGGGACCCCGGGGAGCTGTTTTTT.

The genes are TRBV18 and TRBJ1-5; TRBD1 might be the D (5 bases). V was clipped by 4 bases and J by 5 bases, with 12 bases between them. The CDR3 totals 14 residues. Per the germline V gene, CDR1 is KGHSH and CDR2 is LQKENI. This CDR3 is CASSLGPIDQPQHF. CDR3 coding DNA: TGTGCCAGCTCACTGGGACCAATTGATCAGCCCCAGCATTTT.

This clone was counted once. V gene TRBV5-1 combines with J gene TRBJ2-3; D unresolved. V was shortened by 1 base and J by 4 bases, with 13 bases between the two germline ends. This CDR3 is 15 amino acids long. From germline, CDR1 is SGHRS and CDR2 YFSETQ. The CDR3 DNA sequence: TGCGCCAGCAGCTTGTCAGGATTTTTGTCAGATACGCAGTATTTT. This sequence encodes CASSLSGFLSDTQYF.

J is TRBJ2-7 and V is TRBV29-1; 9 bases match TRBD1. CDR1 is SQVTM and CDR2 is ANQGSEA in the germline V gene. V was pared by 4 bases and J by 4 bases, with 2 bases of the junction left unmatched. The CDR3 runs to 12 residues. Here the CDR3 reads CSVVGTGYEQYF. In nucleotides, the CDR3 is TGCAGCGTTGTGGGGACAGGGTACGAGCAGTACTTC.

The V call is TRBV9, the J call TRBJ2-3; 8 nucleotides match TRBD2. Looked up from germline, CDR1 is SGDLS and CDR2 is YYNGEE. The CDR3 totals 16 residues. Losses at the gene ends were 0 bases for V and 0 bases for J; bases not matched to a gene: 3. Here the CDR3 reads CASSVGGGTSTDTQYF. The DNA of the CDR3 is TGTGCCAGCAGCGTAGGCGGGGGGACTAGCACAGATACGCAGTATTTT.

This clone was detected once. J is TRBJ2-3 and V is TRBV6-5, with TRBD1 as a possible D gene (5 bases). The length of the CDR3 is 13 residues. Trimming stripped 6 bases from V and 5 bases from J, with 12 bases between. Per germline, CDR1 MNHEY and CDR2 SVGAGI. The CDR3, as DNA: TGTGCCAGCAGCGCACCAGGGAAAGATACGCAGTATTTT. This gives the protein CASSAPGKDTQYF.

The CDR3 DNA reads as TGTGCCAGCAGTTTATTAGGGTCCCGCCGACTGTTTTTT. Amino acid sequence: CASSLLGSRRLFF. The chain employs TRBV27 and TRBJ1-4; D remains unclear. Germline CDR1 MNHEY, CDR2 SMNVEV (reference sequence). Trimming left V 1 base short and J 13 bases short, with 13 bases between. CDR3 length: 13 residues.

The rearrangement joins TRBV6-1 to TRBJ2-6; D unclear. CDR1 and CDR2 (germline): MNHNS, SASEGT. The CDR3 runs to 15 residues. V shed 2 bases and J shed 3 bases, with 8 bases lying between them. The CDR3 coding sequence is TGTGCCAGCAGTGAATCGGTGGTTGGGGCCAACGTCCTGACTTTC. Translation: CASSESVVGANVLTF.

This clone has a handful of counts. V is TRBV7-9 and J is TRBJ1-4; D gene uncertain. The germline CDR1 and CDR2 sequences are SEHNR and FQNEAQ (reference sequence). The length of the CDR3 is 11 residues. V was clipped by 8 bases and J by 7 bases, with 8 bases between them. CDR3 region: CASGVGEKLFF. The CDR3 region has the DNA TGTGCCAGCGGAGTTGGTGAAAAACTGTTTTTT.

This chain connects TRBV16 to TRBJ1-2; D remains unclear. Trimming stripped 2 bases from V and 0 bases from J, with 7 bases between. The length of the CDR3 is 14 residues. Germline V gene sequence: CDR1 KGHSY, CDR2 FQNENV. The CDR3 loop is CASSQPGPNYGYTF. The CDR3 DNA reads as TGTGCCAGCAGCCAACCTGGGCCTAACTATGGCTACACCTTC.

V gene TRBV28 combines with J gene TRBJ2-1; TRBD1 agrees at 10 bases. The CDR3 consists of 16 residues. V shed 6 bases and J 4 bases; nucleotides not matched to a gene: 9. Germline values: CDR1 MDHEN, CDR2 SYDVKM. This chain's CDR3 is CASSPLQGQGYNEQFF. For the CDR3, the DNA is TGTGCCAGCAGCCCGCTCCAGGGACAGGGGTACAATGAGCAGTTCTTC. Combining the CDR3 with reference TRBV28 and TRBJ2-1 gives the whole variable domain DVKVTQSSRYLVKRTGEKVFLECVQDMDHENMFWYRQDPGLGLRLIYFSYDVKMKEKGDIPEGYSVSREKKERFSLILESASTNQTSMYLCASSPLQGQGYNEQFFGPGTRLTVL.